One TCR beta chain is described in this entry. The target antigen is unknown. This sample is drawn from a study of post-analysis software for immune sequencing data. At the level of the study: Multiple sclerosis in the patients followed relapsing-remitting, secondary progressive and progressive-relapsing courses. Study results and limitations: The normalized Chao1 diversity of multiple sclerosis patients was significantly lower than that of controls. With TRBV5-6, TRBV5-1 and TRBV20-1 included, 5 or 6 TRBV segments were more frequent in patients than in controls.

Trimming pared 0 bases from V and 4 bases from J, leaving 6 bases between. The CDR3 length is 13 residues. Germline V gene data show CDR1 as LGHNA and CDR2 as YNFKEQ. Unique-molecular-identifier-tagged TCR beta cDNA libraries were used. TCRdb used MiXCR to reprocess the PCR reads, holding one entry per CDR3 protein. Counted here are 500,000 to 600,000 distinct CDR3 sequences, 44% occurring once; the ten biggest clones make up around 1.7%. The sequence was obtained from a girl aged 5-17 years with multiple sclerosis. The genes are TRBV4-2 and TRBJ2-5; D gene unclear. The sequenced material came from blood. CDR3 sequence reads: CASSQDKTETQYF. The CDR3 DNA sequence: TGTGCCAGCAGCCAAGATAAGACAGAGACCCAGTACTTC.